This T cell receptor (beta chain) was recovered during a study of T-cell memory formation after mild COVID-19. Study-level information: For the most part, TCR clusters were specific to one donor.

A word on this clonotype: Its target is not known.

MiXCR, applied by TCRdb to the 5' RACE reads, yields one record per CDR3 protein. Counted here are 410,000 or so distinct CDR3 sequences, about 25% occurring once; the ten biggest clones make up 10% to 15%. Study findings and constraints: CM and EM subsets held most contracting CD4+ clones; EMRA held CD8+ ones.

Sample: PBMCs or a T cell subset sorted from them (not recorded which). The origin of this receptor is an adult woman who had mild COVID-19 (a few samples of this study predate the infection). Cell type and time point are not known.

The CDR3 coding sequence is TGTGCCAGCAGCGTAAGCAGGGGGGCAGAGACCCAGTACTTC. It encodes CASSVSRGAETQYF. This rearrangement joins TRBV9 to TRBJ2-5; D is possibly TRBD1 (7 bases). Germline values: CDR1 SGDLS, CDR2 YYNGEE. This CDR3 contains 14 residues. The V and J ends lost 1 base and 4 bases respectively, with 11 bases between them.